The 20 T cell receptor beta chains below all came from one sample that was sequenced in a study of blood T cell repertoires in COVID-19. The assay was immunoSEQ multiplex PCR, and TCRdb's table has in-frame clones only and misses some. Seen here are 250,000 to 350,000 clones, approximately 90% observed once, and the top ten hold around 6%. Specimen: PBMCs or T cells enriched from blood (not recorded which). The receptors come from a woman aged 25-40 years who had recovered from COVID-19.

The chain has TRBV30 and TRBJ1-2; TRBD1 matches at 9 bases. Trimming took 4 bases from V and 4 from J; bases not matched to a gene: 7. CDR1 and CDR2 (germline): GTSNPN, SVGIG (reference sequence). This CDR3 is 14 amino acids long. This chain's CDR3 is CAWIWGTGSYGYTF. CDR3 bases: TGTGCCTGGATTTGGGGGACAGGGAGCTATGGCTACACCTTC.

The table lists this clone with a few counts. The chain employs TRBV6-2 or TRBV6-3 and TRBJ1-2, with TRBD1 as a possible D gene (5 bases). This CDR3 is built from 15 residues. V was clipped by 4 bases and J by 8 bases, with 20 bases between them. Germline CDR1 MNHEY, CDR2 SVGEGT. CDR3: CASSSRLPGLGGYTF. CDR3 bases: TGTGCCAGCAGTTCTCGCTTACCGGGACTTGGCGGCTACACCTTC.

The chain is built from TRBV6-2 or TRBV6-3 and TRBJ2-5; tentative D call: TRBD2 (6 bases). Trimming removed 6 bases at V and 7 bases at J, with 15 bases between. The CDR3 has 13 amino acids. CDR1 and CDR2 (germline): MNHEY, SVGEGT. The CDR3 bases are TGTGCCAGCAGGCCTTCGGGGGTTGGGACCCAGTACTTC. The encoded protein is CASRPSGVGTQYF.

This clone was counted once. The chain couples TRBV19 to TRBJ2-7; 8 bases map to TRBD1. Trimming took 11 bases from V and 3 from J; bases not matched to a gene: 12. The CDR3 length is 14 residues. Germline V gene data show CDR1 as LNHDA and CDR2 as SQIVND (reference sequence). The DNA for the CDR3 is TGTGCCGGGAGGCTGGGACAGGACTACTACGAGCAGTACTTC. This gives the protein CAGRLGQDYYEQYF.

This chain uses TRBV11-2 with TRBJ2-3; 10 nucleotides align to TRBD2. CDR1 is SGHAT, CDR2 FQNNGV, per germline. CDR3 length: 17 residues. V gave up 2 bases and J gave up 4 bases; unmatched junction bases: 9. This CDR3 reads CASSLRASGGAADTQYF. CDR3 sequence (DNA): TGTGCCAGCAGCTTACGGGCGAGCGGGGGGGCCGCAGATACGCAGTATTTT. The full variable domain, completed using reference TRBV11-2 and TRBJ2-3, is EAGVAQSPRYKIIEKRQSVAFWCNPISGHATLYWYQQILGQGPKLLIQFQNNGVVDDSQLPKDRFSAERLKGVDSTLKIQPAKLEDSAVYLCASSLRASGGAADTQYFGPGTRLTVL.

V usage is TRBV19 and J usage is TRBJ1-3; D is ambiguous. The CDR3 spans 15 residues. Trimming left V 5 bases short and J 0 bases short, with 11 bases between. In germline, CDR1 is LNHDA, CDR2 SQIVND (reference sequence). The CDR3 bases are TGTGCCAGTAGTGCCCGCGGGCGCTCTGGAAACACCATATATTTT. Translating it yields CASSARGRSGNTIYF.

The gene calls are TRBV11-2 and TRBJ1-2; no firm D call. Germline values: CDR1 SGHAT, CDR2 FQNNGV. The V and J ends lost 7 bases and 0 bases respectively, with 12 bases between them. The CDR3 extends over 14 amino acids. DNA for the CDR3: TGTGCCAGCAACCCACAGTTTCCTAACTATGGCTACACCTTC. Translation: CASNPQFPNYGYTF.

J is TRBJ2-1 and V is TRBV19, with a tentative D call TRBD2 (6 bases). Germline V gives CDR1 LNHDA, CDR2 SQIVND (reference sequence). Trimming removed 6 bases from V and 4 bases from J, with 10 bases in between. The CDR3 has 13 amino acids. This CDR3 reads CASSGAGYNEQFF. The CDR3 region has the DNA TGTGCCAGTAGCGGGGCGGGGTACAATGAGCAGTTCTTC.

J is TRBJ2-5 and V is TRBV27, with D tentatively TRBD1 (6 bases). The germline V gene has CDR1 MNHEY and CDR2 SMNVEV (reference sequence). Trimming left V 0 bases short and J 4 bases short, with 21 bases between. CDR3 length equals 18 residues. In DNA, the CDR3 is TGTGCCAGCAGTTTATCGAGGTGGGGCGGACAGCGCTTAGAGACCCAGTACTTC. Translating it yields CASSLSRWGGQRLETQYF.

The V and J genes are TRBV6-5 and TRBJ2-1; D remains ambiguous. Germline V gene sequence: CDR1 MNHEY, CDR2 SVGAGI. The ends were cut back, 1 base at V and 6 bases at J, with 7 bases in the middle. The CDR3 loop spans 13 amino acids. CDR3 sequence reads: CASSYLLANEQFF. CDR3 coding DNA: TGTGCCAGCAGTTACTTATTGGCCAATGAGCAGTTCTTC.

The chain recombines TRBV4-2 with TRBJ2-1; 11 bases are a match to TRBD1. V gave up 4 bases and J gave up 5 bases; unmatched junction bases: 4. This CDR3 has 15 amino acids. The germline CDR1 and CDR2 sequences are LGHNA and YNFKEQ. CDR3 region: CASSPGQGADNEQFF. CDR3 bases: TGTGCCAGCAGCCCCGGACAGGGGGCGGACAATGAGCAGTTCTTC.

The rearrangement joins TRBV6-1 to TRBJ2-7; tentatively, D is TRBD2 (6 bases). Germline V CDR1 and CDR2: MNHNS, SASEGT. The length of the CDR3 is 13 residues. Trimming left V 0 bases short and J 4 bases short, with 7 bases between. The CDR3 nucleotides are TGTGCCAGCAGTGAAGCGGAGGGGTACGAGCAGTACTTC. This codes for CASSEAEGYEQYF.

This clone came up a few times. The chain uses TRBV29-1 and TRBJ1-1; TRBD1 might be the D (6 bases). The CDR3 is made up of 13 amino acids. V lost 3 bases, J lost 0 bases, and 8 bases lay in between. Germline V gives CDR1 SQVTM, CDR2 ANQGSEA. The CDR3 spells CSVDKGVNTEAFF. DNA for the CDR3: TGCAGCGTTGATAAGGGGGTGAACACTGAAGCTTTCTTT.

This clone was seen a few times. CDR3 bases: TGTGCCAGCAGCTTAACGCAGGGCACGGACACTGAAGCTTTCTTT. The encoded protein is CASSLTQGTDTEAFF. The chain combines TRBV7-3 with TRBJ1-1; D may be TRBD1 (5 bases). The germline gives CDR1 SGHTA, CDR2 FQGTGA. V lost 0 bases, J lost 3 bases, and 11 bases lay in between. This CDR3 contains 15 residues.

The chain joins TRBV5-1 to TRBJ2-4, with a possible D match to TRBD1 (6 bases). V lost 4 bases and J lost 0, with 11 bases in between. The CDR3 spans 15 residues. Germline CDR1 and CDR2: SGHRS and YFSETQ. The CDR3 loop is CASSRTALAKNIQYF. CDR3 coding DNA: TGCGCCAGCAGCCGGACAGCCCTAGCCAAAAACATTCAGTACTTC.

The V and J genes are TRBV11-2 and TRBJ2-2, with TRBD2 as a possible D gene (6 bases). This CDR3 comprises 15 residues. V gave up 3 bases and J gave up 7 bases, with 15 bases separating them. In germline, CDR1 is SGHAT, CDR2 FQNNGV. The CDR3 region is CASSLGTGAVGELFF. As DNA, the CDR3 is TGTGCCAGCAGCTTGGGGACGGGAGCGGTCGGGGAGCTGTTTTTT.

The chain links TRBV6-5 to TRBJ1-1; a possible D gene is TRBD1 (5 bases). This CDR3 is built from 14 residues. V was trimmed by 2 bases and J by 5 bases, leaving 12 bases between them. Germline CDR1 reads MNHEY; CDR2 reads SVGAGI. The CDR3 here is CASSYGAERTEAFF. DNA for the CDR3: TGTGCCAGCAGTTACGGGGCGGAGAGGACTGAAGCTTTCTTT.

This chain connects TRBV27 to TRBJ2-7; 14 nucleotides align to TRBD2. Germline CDR1 MNHEY, CDR2 SMNVEV (reference sequence). CDR3 length: 15 amino acids. Trimming cost V 5 bases and J 3 bases; bases outside gene matches: 3. CDR3: CASSGLAGGLYEQYF. Written as DNA, the CDR3 is TGTGCCAGCAGTGGACTAGCGGGGGGCCTCTACGAGCAGTACTTC.

The chain recombines TRBV19 with TRBJ2-3; possibly TRBD1 for D (5 bases). The CDR3 covers 15 residues. The germline V gene has CDR1 LNHDA and CDR2 SQIVND (reference sequence). Trimming left V 2 bases short and J 1 base short, with 10 bases between. CDR3 residues: CASSIRVRGTDTQYF. The CDR3 DNA sequence: TGTGCCAGTAGTATACGGGTCAGGGGCACAGATACGCAGTATTTT.

The chain joins TRBV3-1 (or the pseudogene TRBV3-2) to TRBJ2-7, with D unclear. V lost 1 base and J 6 bases, leaving 13 bases between the germline ends. This CDR3 is built from 14 residues. Germline V lookup: CDR1 LGHDT, CDR2 YNNKEL (reference sequence). CDR3 nucleotides: TGTGCCAGCAGCCAAGTCGGTCCCGTACGCGAGCAGTACTTC. Translated, it gives CASSQVGPVREQYF.